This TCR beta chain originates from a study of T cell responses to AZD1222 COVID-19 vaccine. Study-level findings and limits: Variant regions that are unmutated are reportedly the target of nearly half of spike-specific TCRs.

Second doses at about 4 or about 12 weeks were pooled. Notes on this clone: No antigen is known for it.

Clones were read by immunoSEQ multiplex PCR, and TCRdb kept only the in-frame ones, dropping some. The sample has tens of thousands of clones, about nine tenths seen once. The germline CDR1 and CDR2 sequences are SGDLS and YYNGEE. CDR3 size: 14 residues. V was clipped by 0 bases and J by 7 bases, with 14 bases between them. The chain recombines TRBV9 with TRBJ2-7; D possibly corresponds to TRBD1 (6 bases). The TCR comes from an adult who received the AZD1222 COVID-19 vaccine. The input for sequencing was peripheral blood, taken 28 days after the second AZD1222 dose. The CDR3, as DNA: TGTGCCAGCAGCGTAGGAGGGGGAGACCGTGAGCAGTACTTC. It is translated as CASSVGGGDREQYF.